This T cell receptor (beta chain) was observed in a study of cytomegalovirus exposure and HLA in healthy donors. Notes on the study in general: In a later analysis, at a false discovery rate of 0.05, roughly 17,000 TCR beta sequences matched HLA alleles. Accurate prediction of HLA-A and HLA-B alleles (for most subjects) was reportedly achieved from TCR beta sequences. Clonal expansion was found to be greater in HLA-associated TCR beta chains than in equally common others in a later analysis.

Germline V gene lookup returns CDR1 MGHRA and CDR2 YSYEKL. The CDR3 is made up of 15 amino acids. Trimming cost V 3 bases and J 4 bases, with 15 bases left between them. Nominal health characterized the donors when sampled, though unrecorded immune exposures were likely. About this clone itself: What it binds is unknown.

With 60 Vbeta and 13 Jbeta primers, the PCR was carried out. Clones were read by immunoSEQ multiplex PCR, and TCRdb kept only the in-frame ones, dropping some. The sample features 85,000 or so clones, with 0.95% to 1.3% in its top ten. The sequence came from a woman in her 30s in good health and CMV-seronegative. The chain combines TRBV4-1 with TRBJ2-5, with D possibly matching TRBD2 (5 bases). Material: PBMCs. CDR3 DNA: TGCGCCAGCAGCCAGGGATCGCGAGGAGGAGAGACCCAGTACTTC. Its translation: CASSQGSRGGETQYF.